This T cell receptor (beta chain) originates from a study of molecular identifiers for immune sequencing clone quantification. Study-level information: Replicate RNA came from about 20,000 or 100,000 naive CD8 cells and was split five ways, and four parts were sequenced. Notes on the study in general: Clones that had above 20 RNA copies took up over 99% of effector molecules but under 1% in naive cells.

This clonotype occurred many times. Its antigen is still unknown. Sorting was used to obtain naive CD8 T cells (CD8+CD4-CCR7+CD45RA+). TCRdb analysed the PCR reads with MiXCR anew, one entry per CDR3 protein. Here the sample spans some 100,000 distinct CDR3 sequences, around a third being singletons. With 4 bases clipped from V and 4 bases from J, the junction kept 6 bases outside the gene matches. This CDR3 spans 15 amino acids. Germline assignment: CDR1 SGHTA and CDR2 FQGNSA. Sequenced sample: naive CD8+ T cells from blood, with Jurkat cell RNA spiked in. Noted subset: FACS-sorted CD8+CD4-CCR7+CD45RA+ naive T cells. V gene TRBV7-2 combines with J gene TRBJ2-5, with 10 nucleotides matching TRBD1. This TCR came from a human donor in good health. Some libraries in this study had Jurkat cell RNA spiked in. The CDR3 DNA reads TGTGCCAGCAGCTCTAGACAGGGGGCGCGAGAGACCCAGTACTTC. The encoded protein is CASSSRQGARETQYF.